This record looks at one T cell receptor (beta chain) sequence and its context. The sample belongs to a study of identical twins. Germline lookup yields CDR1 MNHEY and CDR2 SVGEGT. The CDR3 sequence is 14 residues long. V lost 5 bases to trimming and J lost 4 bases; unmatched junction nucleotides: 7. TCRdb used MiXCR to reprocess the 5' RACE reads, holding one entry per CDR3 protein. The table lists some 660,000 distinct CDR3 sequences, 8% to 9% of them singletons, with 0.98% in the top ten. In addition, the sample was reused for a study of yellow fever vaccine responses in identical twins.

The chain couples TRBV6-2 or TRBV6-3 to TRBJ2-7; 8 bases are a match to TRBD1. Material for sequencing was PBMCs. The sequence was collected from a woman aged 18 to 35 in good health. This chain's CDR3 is CASSPPGQVYEQYF. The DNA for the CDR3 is TGTGCCAGCAGTCCTCCGGGACAGGTATACGAGCAGTACTTC.